This entry lists 25 T cell receptor beta chains sequenced from one sample in a study of robustness of blood B and T cell sequencing (dated by TCRdb to 2016 to 2019). mRNA, which captures expressed receptors, was used instead of genomic DNA for quantification of TCRbeta repertoires. Receptor libraries were prepared by PCR. Sequencing was carried out with an Illumina MiSeq. Synthesis of cDNA relied on SMARTScribe reverse transcriptase together with a 5' template-switch oligo that added a universal priming site. A 12-nucleotide random unique molecular identifier (UMI) was carried by the template-switch oligo, and each cDNA molecule was tagged with this UMI. TCRdb passed the public sequencing reads through fastp at Q25 and MiXCR, retaining productive beta sequences. Rows with a matching CDR3 protein are joined into one entry that keeps the most common DNA and genes. This sample has approximately 1,500 distinct CDR3 sequences in its table, and 56% of those were observed once. The ten largest make up roughly 42% of the sample.

Sequenced material: peripheral blood. The source of these receptors is a human donor in good health.

This chain uses TRBV30 with TRBJ2-2, with D uncertain. The CDR3 has 12 amino acids. Per the germline V gene, CDR1 is GTSNPN and CDR2 is SVGIG (reference sequence). V lost 0 bases, J lost 14 bases, and 13 bases lay in between. The CDR3 reads CAWSVRALDLFF. The CDR3 nucleotides read TGTGCCTGGAGTGTAAGGGCCTTGGACCTGTTTTTT.

The chain links TRBV20-1 to TRBJ1-6, with unresolved D. CDR3 size: 16 residues. Germline lookup yields CDR1 DFQATT and CDR2 SNEGSKA (reference sequence). Trimming pared 3 bases from V and 6 bases from J, leaving 18 bases between. CDR3 residues: CSARAAAERRNSPLHF. The CDR3 nucleotides read TGCAGTGCTAGGGCCGCAGCAGAGAGGCGTAATTCACCCCTCCACTTT.

About this clonotype: The junction departs from germline at one end; a sequencing error may be responsible. The genes are TRBV7-9 and TRBJ1-5, with a tentative D call TRBD1 (5 bases). CDR3 length: 15 amino acids. CDR1 and CDR2 (germline): SEHNR, FQNEAQ (reference sequence). CDR3 sequence (DNA): TGTGCCAACAGCTTTCAGGGTGGGAGCAATCAGCCCCAGCATTTT. Translating it yields CANSFQGGSNQPQHF.

J is TRBJ2-2 and V is TRBV2; maybe TRBD1 (5 bases). The germline V gene encodes CDR1 SNHLY and CDR2 FYNNEI. The CDR3 is 14 residues long. V was shortened by 6 bases and J by 2 bases, with 10 bases between the two germline ends. The CDR3: CASRTGPNTGELFF. DNA of the CDR3: TGTGCCAGCAGAACAGGACCTAACACCGGGGAGCTGTTTTTT.

The chain carries TRBV7-6 and TRBJ2-7, with 8 bases matching TRBD2. V lost 0 bases and J lost 6; bases outside the gene matches: 1. Germline V gives CDR1 SGHVS, CDR2 FNYEAQ. This CDR3 region has 13 residues. The CDR3 is CASSLAAGGEQYF. The DNA of the CDR3 is TGTGCCAGCAGCTTAGCGGCGGGGGGCGAGCAGTACTTC.

V usage is TRBV20-1 and J usage is TRBJ1-2; D uncertain. V was cut by 5 bases and J by 8 bases, with 9 bases left in between. Germline V gene lookup returns CDR1 DFQATT and CDR2 SNEGSKA (reference sequence). The CDR3 contains 10 residues. Here the CDR3 DNA reads TGCAGTGCTCTTACAGCGGGCTACACCTTC. Translating it yields CSALTAGYTF.

The V gene is TRBV7-6, the J gene TRBJ2-3, with no clear D. CDR1 and CDR2 (germline): SGHVS, FNYEAQ. This CDR3 is 12 amino acids long. Trimming removed 5 bases at V and 5 bases at J, with 8 bases between. The CDR3 sequence is CASSRPLDTQYF. CDR3 sequence (DNA): TGTGCCAGCAGCCGACCCCTAGATACGCAGTATTTT.

In DNA, the CDR3 is TGTGCCAGCAGCTTGGGGAGGGGGGGTGGTACTGAAGCTTTCTTT. Protein sequence: CASSLGRGGGTEAFF. J is TRBJ1-1 and V is TRBV7-6, with D possibly matching TRBD1 (6 bases). V was clipped by 3 bases and J by 5 bases, with 16 bases between them. CDR1 is SGHVS and CDR2 is FNYEAQ in the germline V gene. This CDR3 region has 15 residues.

The gene calls are TRBV20-1 and TRBJ1-3; D is unresolved. The CDR3 consists of 13 residues. The V gene's germline CDR1 is DFQATT and CDR2 SNEGSKA (reference sequence). The V gene lost 6 bases and the J gene lost 0 bases, with 9 bases spanning the gap. The CDR3 sequence is CSANGASGNTIYF. Here the CDR3 DNA reads TGCAGTGCCAACGGAGCCTCTGGAAACACCATATATTTT.

The rearrangement uses TRBV12-3 or TRBV12-4 and TRBJ2-7; TRBD2 agrees at 8 bases. Trimming cost V 6 bases and J 0 bases; bases outside gene matches: 19. The CDR3 consists of 19 residues. CDR3 sequence: CASSPRGDGGLAVSYEQYF. Written as DNA, the CDR3 is TGTGCCAGCAGCCCCCGAGGGGACGGAGGACTAGCTGTCTCCTACGAGCAGTACTTC.

The chain recombines TRBV29-1 with TRBJ2-1; 9 bases match TRBD2. CDR3 size: 12 residues. J lost 6 bases, V lost 4 bases, and 1 base had no gene match. CDR1 is SQVTM, CDR2 ANQGSEA, per germline. CDR3 in DNA: TGCAGCGTTGGGCGGGGGGGCAATGAGCAGTTCTTC. This codes for CSVGRGGNEQFF.

This clonotype was observed a few times. The gene calls are TRBV6-4 and TRBJ2-6; D not certain. In germline, CDR1 is MRHNA, CDR2 SNTAGT. The CDR3 covers 14 residues. V lost 2 bases to trimming and J lost 3 bases, with 5 bases between them. CDR3 protein: CASSDRVGANVLTF. Here the CDR3 DNA reads TGTGCCAGCAGTGACAGGGTTGGGGCCAACGTCCTGACTTTC.

The chain has TRBV30 and TRBJ1-1, with D hard to call. Trimming cost V 4 bases and J 2 bases, with 14 bases left between them. Germline CDR1 is GTSNPN and CDR2 is SVGIG (reference sequence). The CDR3 extends over 14 amino acids. For the CDR3, the DNA is TGTGCCTGGAAGGATTCTCCAGGTAACACTGAAGCTTTCTTT. Amino acids: CAWKDSPGNTEAFF.

The V call is TRBV19, the J call TRBJ2-1; D is tentatively TRBD1 or TRBD2 (5 bases each). Trimming took 2 bases from V and 1 from J, leaving 15 bases between them. This CDR3 is built from 17 residues. Germline lookup yields CDR1 LNHDA and CDR2 SQIVND (reference sequence). The CDR3 coding sequence is TGTGCCAGTAGTATACGGGCGAGGGCAGGGTCCTACAATGAGCAGTTCTTC. As protein: CASSIRARAGSYNEQFF.

The sample holds a few counts of this clonotype. This rearrangement joins TRBV20-1 to TRBJ2-1; D is undetermined. V was trimmed by 4 bases and J by 9 bases, leaving 10 bases between them. CDR1 is DFQATT, CDR2 SNEGSKA, per germline (reference sequence). The CDR3 is 11 residues long. CDR3 sequence reads: CSAISHSEQFF. CDR3 bases: TGCAGTGCTATATCCCACAGTGAGCAGTTCTTC.

This chain joins TRBV30 and TRBJ2-7; D is perhaps TRBD1 (6 bases). The CDR3 loop spans 14 amino acids. Trimming left V 5 bases short and J 2 bases short, with 16 bases between. Looked up from germline, CDR1 is GTSNPN and CDR2 is SVGIG (reference sequence). In DNA form, the CDR3 reads TGTGCCTGGGAGGACAGTTACACTACCTACGAGCAGTACTTC. Translation: CAWEDSYTTYEQYF.

This clonotype came up a few times. CDR3: CASSDRGDKRGEKLFF. The CDR3 DNA is TGTGCCAGCAGTGATCGCGGGGACAAGCGCGGTGAAAAACTGTTTTTT. The rearrangement joins TRBV2 to TRBJ1-4; TRBD1 might be the D (6 bases). Between the trimmed V and J ends, which lost 3 bases and 7 bases, there was a span of 18 bases. Germline assignment: CDR1 SNHLY and CDR2 FYNNEI. CDR3 length equals 16 residues.

This chain joins TRBV7-9 and TRBJ1-2, with D possibly matching TRBD1 (6 bases). CDR1 SEHNR and CDR2 FQNEAQ come from the germline V gene (reference sequence). The CDR3 is made up of 14 amino acids. V was clipped by 11 bases and J by 2 bases, with 18 bases between them. CDR3 coding DNA: TGTGCCGGGGGGACACCGAAAGCAAACTATGGCTACACCTTC. This translates into CAGGTPKANYGYTF.

The chain is built from TRBV6-5 and TRBJ1-1; no clear D. CDR3 length: 14 residues. V lost 0 bases and J lost 7, with 12 bases in between. In germline, CDR1 is MNHEY, CDR2 SVGAGI. The CDR3 loop is CASSYSIAQFEAFF. CDR3 coding DNA: TGTGCCAGCAGTTACTCGATCGCCCAGTTTGAAGCTTTCTTT.

This chain links TRBV30 with TRBJ2-2; weak D call: TRBD2 (7 bases). Trimming cost V 0 bases and J 1 base, with 18 bases left between them. In germline, CDR1 is GTSNPN, CDR2 SVGIG (reference sequence). The CDR3 has 18 amino acids. CDR3 sequence (DNA): TGTGCCTGGAGTGTGCTCCCTCGAGGGGGGGGGAACACCGGGGAGCTGTTTTTT. Its protein is CAWSVLPRGGGNTGELFF. The entire variable domain, with the rest obtained from reference TRBV30 and TRBJ2-2, is as follows: SQTIHQWPATLVQPVGSPLSLECTVEGTSNPNLYWYRQAAGRGLQLLFYSVGIGQISSEVPQNLSASRPQDRQFILSSKKLLLSDSGFYLCAWSVLPRGGGNTGELFFGEGSRLTVL.

By share of the sample, this clonotype is large. The rearrangement uses TRBV15 and TRBJ1-2; D remains ambiguous. CDR3 length equals 14 residues. Trimming took off 5 bases at V and 4 bases at J, with 14 bases between the two ends. Germline lookup yields CDR1 LNHNV and CDR2 YYDKDF (reference sequence). Written as DNA, the CDR3 is TGTGCCACCAGCCGCGAGGGAAAGGGCTATGGCTACACCTTC. It is translated as CATSREGKGYGYTF.

CDR3 protein: CARVRGTGSDGYTF. The CDR3 DNA is TGTGCCAGAGTCCGGGGGACAGGGTCGGATGGCTACACCTTC. This chain links TRBV19 with TRBJ1-2; 9 nucleotides agree with TRBD1. Trimming cost V 9 bases and J 6 bases; bases outside gene matches: 11. This CDR3 comprises 14 residues. The germline gives CDR1 LNHDA, CDR2 SQIVND (reference sequence).

The chain combines TRBV10-3 with TRBJ2-1, with 11 bases identical to TRBD2. From germline, CDR1 is ENHRY and CDR2 SYGVKD. V shed 4 bases, J shed 15 bases, and the junction held 8 bases outside the gene matches. The CDR3 has 13 residues. CDR3 amino acids: CAISATIGLAGFF. Written as DNA, the CDR3 is TGTGCCATCAGTGCGACCATCGGACTAGCGGGGTTCTTC.

The genes are TRBV6-2 or TRBV6-3 and TRBJ1-1; perhaps TRBD1 as D (6 bases). CDR1 is MNHEY, CDR2 SVGEGT, per germline. With 0 bases removed from V and 11 bases from J, the gap between germline ends came to 16 bases. The CDR3 extends over 14 amino acids. CDR3 nucleotide sequence: TGTGCCAGCAGTTACTCGGTCTCCGGGACAAGGGCTTTCTTT. Residues: CASSYSVSGTRAFF.

This clonotype appeared a few times. The chain uses TRBV5-1 and TRBJ1-5; D unresolved. This CDR3 has 13 amino acids. Germline assignment: CDR1 SGHRS and CDR2 YFSETQ. The ends were cut back, 0 bases at V and 5 bases at J, with 6 bases in the middle. The DNA for the CDR3 is TGCGCCAGCAGCTTGGCCGGAGATCAGCCCCAGCATTTT. Its protein is CASSLAGDQPQHF.